This T cell receptor (beta chain) was retrieved from a study of cytomegalovirus exposure and HLA in healthy donors. The data were produced by immunoSEQ multiplex PCR, yet TCRdb's version contains in-frame clones alone and is incomplete. The sample comprises roughly 70,000 clones, roughly 96% of which are singletons, and 3% to 3.5% rests with the top ten. Germline CDR1 reads SGHDT; CDR2 reads YYEEEE. With V trimmed by 5 bases and J by 2 bases, 9 bases remained unmatched. This CDR3 is 15 amino acids long. Study results and limitations: The listing of 150 or so TCR beta chains classed them as cytomegalovirus-associated. Reports described diagnosis of cytomegalovirus status by the classifier as highly specific and sensitive. Subsequent analysis revealed that first-cohort TCR clusters tended to co-occur in the approximately 120 validation repertoires. Among TCR sequences, most were rare, though some public TCRs appeared in many donors.

As for this clone: Its antigen is currently unknown.

The sequenced sample consisted of PBMCs. The chain has TRBV5-6 and TRBJ2-5; 7 nucleotides match TRBD1. The clonotype comes from a man aged 18 to 35 in good health and CMV-seronegative. The CDR3 sequence is CASSRQGDLQETQYF. CDR3 nucleotide sequence: TGTGCCAGCAGTCGACAGGGAGACCTTCAAGAGACCCAGTACTTC.